Only one count was recorded for the clone carrying this T cell receptor beta chain. Its antigen is as yet unknown. Genes here carry mouse names. The CDR3 is cut off 1 residue early in the read; its end comes from the germline J gene. Time point described: mouse harvest day 7 after allogeneic transplant. Tail vein injection delivered 10^7 T-cell-depleted bone marrow cells and 10^6 splenic CD5+ T cells. Tissues came from B6→BALB/c major-mismatch GVHD mice at day 7 or 14. The sample originates from a study of tissue T cells after allogeneic stem cell transplantation. Study observations and caveats: Shared clones across patients were few; motif clustering revealed tissue-specific shared signatures. Within patients, tissue anatomy strongly shaped TCR repertoire composition. Tissue-detected TCR repertoire was only partly captured by blood and spleen T cells.

This CDR3 region has 15 residues. The V gene end was trimmed by 2 bases and the J gene end by 4 bases; junction bases not matched to a gene: 2. Germline CDR1 reads KGHPV; CDR2 reads FQNQEV (reference sequence). Clones were sequenced by immunoSEQ multiplex PCR, and TCRdb holds only the in-frame ones, with some missing. The sample carries about 7,200 clones, around 50% recorded once. The chain employs TRBV26 and TRBJ1-3; 10 bases are a match to TRBD1. The origin of this receptor is a female BALB/c mouse given C57BL/6 T cells with graft-versus-host disease after an allogeneic hematopoietic cell transplant. The source material was lymph node tissue. The part of the CDR3 DNA that was read is TGTGCCAGCAGTCTGCGACAGGGGGCCGGAAATACGCTCTAT. Protein: CASSLRQGAGNTLY. The full-length CDR3 reads as CASSLRQGAGNTLYF. The variable domain in full, completed from reference TRBV26 and TRBJ1-3, reads NSKVIQTPRYLVKGQGQKAKMRCIPEKGHPVVFWYQQNKNNEFKFLINFQNQEVLQQIDMTEKRFSAECPSNSPCSLEIQSSEAGDSALYLCASSLRQGAGNTLYFGEGSRLIVV.